What follows are 9 T cell receptor beta chains derived from one specimen sequenced in a study of CD8 T cells in Susac syndrome. RNA was extracted with the RNeasy kit, and a quantity of roughly 0.45 to 1 ug was reverse transcribed using random hexamers. TCRdb recomputed calls from the immunoSEQ multiplex PCR reads with MiXCR, one row per CDR3 protein. The profile shows fewer than 350,000 distinct CDR3 sequences, about 91% of them singletons. Material for sequencing was CD8+ T cells from PBMCs. Source of these receptors: a human donor with multiple sclerosis.

This clonotype was found once. The genes are TRBV5-8 and TRBJ2-2, with D tentatively TRBD1 (6 bases). CDR1 and CDR2 (germline): SGHTS, YDEGEE. With 0 bases removed from V and 1 base from J, the gap between germline ends came to 7 bases. This CDR3 is built from 15 residues. CDR3 sequence (DNA): TGTGCCAGCAGCTTGGGACAGGAGAACACCGGGGAGCTGTTTTTT. Translated, it gives CASSLGQENTGELFF.

This chain uses TRBV6-2 or TRBV6-3 with TRBJ2-1, with D possibly being TRBD1 (6 bases). The V end lost 0 bases, the J end lost 10 bases, and 22 bases lay between the germline ends. The CDR3 extends over 17 amino acids. Germline CDR1 is MNHEY and CDR2 is SVGEGT. CDR3 DNA: TGTGCCAGCAGTTACTCCCAAAACAGGGATGCTCATTTAGAGCAGTTCTTC. The encoded protein is CASSYSQNRDAHLEQFF.

This clonotype was counted between two and nine times. The chain couples TRBV11-2 to TRBJ2-7; TRBD2 might be the D (5 bases). Germline V lookup: CDR1 SGHAT, CDR2 FQNNGV. Trimming stripped 1 base from V and 4 bases from J, with 17 bases between. The CDR3 contains 16 residues. CDR3 protein: CASSLVPRGVSYEQYF. CDR3 DNA sequence: TGTGCCAGCAGCTTAGTTCCCCGGGGTGTGAGTTACGAGCAGTACTTC.

The chain couples TRBV28 to TRBJ2-7; D is undetermined. The CDR3 extends over 15 amino acids. Germline CDR1 MDHEN, CDR2 SYDVKM. With 5 bases removed from V and 5 bases from J, the gap between germline ends came to 19 bases. Written as DNA, the CDR3 is TGTGCCAGCAGTCCACGACTTCCTCGAGAGAACGAGCAGTACTTC. Translating it yields CASSPRLPRENEQYF.

The chain employs TRBV29-1 and TRBJ2-3; D is perhaps TRBD1 (6 bases). CDR3 size: 16 residues. V was shortened by 5 bases and J by 0 bases, with 18 bases between the two germline ends. Germline loops: CDR1 SQVTM, CDR2 ANQGSEA. The CDR3 region has the DNA TGCAGCGTTCCGCTCCCAGACAGGCCTAGCACAGATACGCAGTATTTT. It specifies CSVPLPDRPSTDTQYF.

The chain is built from TRBV4-3 and TRBJ1-2, with D unresolved. The germline CDR1 and CDR2 sequences are LGHNA and YSLEER. The CDR3 runs to 16 residues. V was clipped by 0 bases and J by 4 bases, with 15 bases between them. CDR3 sequence reads: CASSQDDEAESYGYTF. CDR3 nucleotide sequence: TGCGCCAGCAGCCAAGATGATGAAGCAGAAAGCTATGGCTACACCTTC.

The chain employs TRBV9 and TRBJ1-1, with a possible D match to TRBD1 (5 bases). In germline, CDR1 is SGDLS, CDR2 YYNGEE. The length of the CDR3 is 15 residues. Trimming shortened V by 3 bases and J by 4 bases, and 16 bases separated the two germline ends. CDR3 protein: CASSASTGQGTEAFF. For the CDR3, the DNA is TGTGCCAGCAGCGCCTCAACAGGCCAGGGCACTGAAGCTTTCTTT.

This clonotype was seen a few times. The chain is built from TRBV4-3 and TRBJ2-1; possibly TRBD1 for D (6 bases). The germline V gene encodes CDR1 LGHNA and CDR2 YSLEER. Trimming removed 0 bases from V and 5 bases from J, with 11 bases in between. The CDR3 covers 15 residues. Here the CDR3 DNA reads TGCGCCAGCAGCCAAGATCCGGCAGGGGACAATGAGCAGTTCTTC. This codes for CASSQDPAGDNEQFF.

The chain recombines TRBV3-1 with TRBJ2-7, with 7 positions matching TRBD1. The CDR3 consists of 15 residues. V trimming: 1 base; J trimming: 3 bases; junction bases outside the gene matches: 6. Germline V gives CDR1 LGHDT, CDR2 YNNKEL (reference sequence). CDR3 sequence reads: CASSQGQGVDYEQYF. The CDR3 DNA reads as TGTGCCAGCAGCCAAGGACAGGGTGTAGACTACGAGCAGTACTTC.